This is a list of T cell receptor beta chains from one sample in a study of blood T cell repertoires in COVID-19. Data came from immunoSEQ multiplex PCR; TCRdb stores just in-frame clones and leaves some out. This repertoire shows approximately 150,000 clones, about 88% found once; its top ten account for roughly 1.2%. Sequenced material: PBMCs or T cells enriched from blood (not recorded which). The receptors here all came from a human donor with acute COVID-19. The donor label of this sample is uncertain. Each CDR3 is given with its conserved first and last residue. The order of the fields is CDR3 DNA, CDR3 protein, D gene, clone size, V gene, J gene. D genes are given only for firm matches. Only some rows state a clone size, as once, few, many or a class for expanded clones.

TGTGCCAGTAAGTGGACTAGCGGGGAAAGCACAGATACGCAGTATTTT,CASKWTSGESTDTQYF,TRBD2,NA,TRBV19,TRBJ2-3
TGTGCCAGTAGTATATGGGGACAGGGCGATCAGCCCCAGCATTTT,CASSIWGQGDQPQHF,TRBD1,once,TRBV19,TRBJ1-5
TGTGCCAGCAGCAAAAGGGGGACCGACAGACAAGAGACCCAGTACTTC,CASSKRGTDRQETQYF,NA,NA,TRBV21-1,TRBJ2-5
TGTGCCAGTAGTCCGCTCCCGGGACAGGGTGATTTTAACTATGGCTACACCTTC,CASSPLPGQGDFNYGYTF,TRBD1,NA,TRBV19,TRBJ1-2
TGTGCCAGCAGCTTGGGAGTTTCAGGGAGGAATGAAAAACTGTTTTTT,CASSLGVSGRNEKLFF,NA,NA,TRBV7-9,TRBJ1-4
TGTGCCAGCAGCGTTGGGGGCGAGGGTGAGCAGTTCTTC,CASSVGGEGEQFF,NA,NA,TRBV9,TRBJ2-1
TGTGCCAGCAGCGGACCGGGACAGGAAGCGAACACCGGGGAGCTGTTTTTT,CASSGPGQEANTGELFF,TRBD1,once,TRBV7-2,TRBJ2-2
TGTGCCAGCAGGGTACTAGAAGCCAACACCGGGGAGCTGTTTTTT,CASRVLEANTGELFF,NA,NA,TRBV6-5,TRBJ2-2
TGTGCCAGTTCAGACTTTAACAGGGGGAGGGCAGATACGCAGTATTTT,CASSDFNRGRADTQYF,NA,few,TRBV19,TRBJ2-3
TGTGCCAGCAGCCAGACTAGCGGGGACGAGACCCAGTACTTC,CASSQTSGDETQYF,TRBD2,NA,TRBV6-5,TRBJ2-5
TGTGCCAGCTCACCGAGGCCAGGAGGGACCCAAGAGACCCAGTACTTC,CASSPRPGGTQETQYF,NA,NA,TRBV18,TRBJ2-5
TGTGCCAGCAGTTACTCGAAAGGGACTACCCAAGAGACCCAGTACTTC,CASSYSKGTTQETQYF,TRBD2,NA,TRBV6-2/TRBV6-3,TRBJ2-5
TGTGCCAGCAGTGAACTAGCGGGGGGCGCCTACAATGAGCAGTTCTTC,CASSELAGGAYNEQFF,TRBD2,NA,TRBV6-1,TRBJ2-1